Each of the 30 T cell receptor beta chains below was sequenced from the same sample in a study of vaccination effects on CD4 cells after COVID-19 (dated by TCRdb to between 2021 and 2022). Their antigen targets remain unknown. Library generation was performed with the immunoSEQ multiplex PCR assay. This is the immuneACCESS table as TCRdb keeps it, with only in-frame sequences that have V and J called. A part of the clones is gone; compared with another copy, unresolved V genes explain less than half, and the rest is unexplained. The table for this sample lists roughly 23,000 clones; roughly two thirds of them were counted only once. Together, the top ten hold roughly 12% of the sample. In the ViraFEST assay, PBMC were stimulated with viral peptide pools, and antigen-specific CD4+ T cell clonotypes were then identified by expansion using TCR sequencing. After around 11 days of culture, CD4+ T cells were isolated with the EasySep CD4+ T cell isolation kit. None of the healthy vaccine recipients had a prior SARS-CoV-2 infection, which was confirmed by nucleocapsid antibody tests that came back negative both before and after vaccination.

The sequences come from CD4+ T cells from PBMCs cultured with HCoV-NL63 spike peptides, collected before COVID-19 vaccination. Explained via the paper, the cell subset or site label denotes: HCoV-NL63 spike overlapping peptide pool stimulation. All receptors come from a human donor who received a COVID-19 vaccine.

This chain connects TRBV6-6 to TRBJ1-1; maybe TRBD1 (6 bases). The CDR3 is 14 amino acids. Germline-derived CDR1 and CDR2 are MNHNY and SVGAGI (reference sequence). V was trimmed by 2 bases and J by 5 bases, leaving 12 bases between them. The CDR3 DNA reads TGTGCCAGCAGTTACGCGGCAGGGGAAACTGAAGCTTTCTTT. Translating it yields CASSYAAGETEAFF.

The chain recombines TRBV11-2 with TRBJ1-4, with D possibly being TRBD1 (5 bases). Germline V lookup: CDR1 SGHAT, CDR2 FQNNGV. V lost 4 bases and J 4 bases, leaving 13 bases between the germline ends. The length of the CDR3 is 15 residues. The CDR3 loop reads CASSSIGTDNEKLFF. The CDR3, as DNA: TGTGCCAGCAGCTCCATCGGGACGGATAATGAAAAACTGTTTTTT.

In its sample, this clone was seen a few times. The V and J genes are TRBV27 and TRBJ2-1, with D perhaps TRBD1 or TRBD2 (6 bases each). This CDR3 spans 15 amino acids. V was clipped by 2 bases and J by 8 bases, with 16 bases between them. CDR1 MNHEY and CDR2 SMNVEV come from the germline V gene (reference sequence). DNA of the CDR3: TGTGCCAGCAGTTTAACAGGGAGGCGAGTGGATGAGCAGTTCTTC. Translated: CASSLTGRRVDEQFF.

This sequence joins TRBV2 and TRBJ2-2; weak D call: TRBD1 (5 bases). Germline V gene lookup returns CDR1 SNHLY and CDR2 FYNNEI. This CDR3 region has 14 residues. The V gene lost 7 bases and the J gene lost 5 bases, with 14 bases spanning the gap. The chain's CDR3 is CASTEQGLTGELFF. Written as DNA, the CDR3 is TGTGCCAGCACGGAGCAGGGCCTTACCGGGGAGCTGTTTTTT.

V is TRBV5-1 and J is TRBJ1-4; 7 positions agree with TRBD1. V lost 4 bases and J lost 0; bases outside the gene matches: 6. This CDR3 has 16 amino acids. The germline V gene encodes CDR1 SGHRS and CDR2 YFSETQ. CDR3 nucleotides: TGCGCCAGCAGCCCGCTCCAGGGGGCAACTAATGAAAAACTGTTTTTT. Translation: CASSPLQGATNEKLFF. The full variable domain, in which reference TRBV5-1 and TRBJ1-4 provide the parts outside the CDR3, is KAGVTQTPRYLIKTRGQQVTLSCSPISGHRSVSWYQQTPGQGLQFLFEYFSETQRNKGNFPGRFSGRQFSNSRSEMNVSTLELGDSALYLCASSPLQGATNEKLFFGSGTQLSVL.

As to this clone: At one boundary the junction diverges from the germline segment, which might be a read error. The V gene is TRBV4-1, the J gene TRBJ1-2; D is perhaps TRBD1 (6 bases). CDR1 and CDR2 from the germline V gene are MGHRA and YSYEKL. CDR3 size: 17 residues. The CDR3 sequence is CASNQVPRRAGGPLGTF. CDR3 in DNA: TGCGCCAGCAACCAAGTACCTCGACGCGCTGGGGGGCCCCTAGGGACCTTC.

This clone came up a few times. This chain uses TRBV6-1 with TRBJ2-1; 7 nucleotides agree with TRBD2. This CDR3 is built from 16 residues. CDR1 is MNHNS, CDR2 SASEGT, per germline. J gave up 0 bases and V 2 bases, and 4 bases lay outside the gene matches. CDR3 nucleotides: TGTGCCAGCAGTGAAATCGGCGGGGGCTCCTACAATGAGCAGTTCTTC. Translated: CASSEIGGGSYNEQFF.

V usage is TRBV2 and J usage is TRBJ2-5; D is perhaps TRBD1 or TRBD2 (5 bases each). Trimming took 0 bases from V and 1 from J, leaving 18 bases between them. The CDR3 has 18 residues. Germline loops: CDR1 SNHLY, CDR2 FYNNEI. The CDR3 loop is CASSEALGRAWGQETQYF. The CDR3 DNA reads TGTGCCAGCAGTGAAGCGCTGGGGCGGGCCTGGGGCCAAGAGACCCAGTACTTC.

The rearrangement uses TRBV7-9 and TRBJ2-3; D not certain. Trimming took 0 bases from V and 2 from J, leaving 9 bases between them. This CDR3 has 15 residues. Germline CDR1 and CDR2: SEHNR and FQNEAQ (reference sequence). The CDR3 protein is CASSLAAGYTDTQYF. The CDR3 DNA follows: TGTGCCAGCAGCTTAGCGGCTGGGTACACAGATACGCAGTATTTT.

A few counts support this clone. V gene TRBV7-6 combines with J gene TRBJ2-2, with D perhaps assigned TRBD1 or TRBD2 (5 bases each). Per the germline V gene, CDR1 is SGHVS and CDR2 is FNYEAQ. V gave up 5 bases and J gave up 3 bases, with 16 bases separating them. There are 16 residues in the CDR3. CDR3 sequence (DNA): TGTGCCAGCAGCCACTCGTTGGGGCGGGACACCGGGGAGCTGTTTTTT. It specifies CASSHSLGRDTGELFF.

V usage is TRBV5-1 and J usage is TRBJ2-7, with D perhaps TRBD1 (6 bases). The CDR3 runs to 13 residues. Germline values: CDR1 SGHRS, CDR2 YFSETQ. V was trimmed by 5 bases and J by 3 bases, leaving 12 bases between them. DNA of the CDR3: TGCGCCAGCAGAACTGGACAGAACTACGAGCAGTACTTC. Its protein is CASRTGQNYEQYF.

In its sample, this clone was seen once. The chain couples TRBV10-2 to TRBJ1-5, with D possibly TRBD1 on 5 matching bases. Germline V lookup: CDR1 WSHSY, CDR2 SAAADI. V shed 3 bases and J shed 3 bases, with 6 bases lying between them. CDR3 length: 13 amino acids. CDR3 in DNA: TGCGCCAGCAGTGAACAGGTCAATCAGCCCCAGCATTTT. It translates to CASSEQVNQPQHF.

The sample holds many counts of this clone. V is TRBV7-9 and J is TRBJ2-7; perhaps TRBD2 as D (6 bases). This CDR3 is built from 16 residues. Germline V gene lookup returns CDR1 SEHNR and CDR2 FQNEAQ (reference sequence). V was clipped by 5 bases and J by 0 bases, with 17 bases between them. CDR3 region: CASSPKMAGTSYEQYF. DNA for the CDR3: TGTGCCAGCAGCCCCAAGATGGCGGGAACCTCCTACGAGCAGTACTTC.

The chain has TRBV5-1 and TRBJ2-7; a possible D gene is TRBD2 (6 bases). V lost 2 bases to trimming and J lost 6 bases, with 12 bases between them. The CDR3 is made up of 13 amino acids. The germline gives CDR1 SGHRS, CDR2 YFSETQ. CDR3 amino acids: CASSFAGLLEQYF. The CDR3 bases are TGCGCCAGCAGCTTTGCGGGACTCCTCGAGCAGTACTTC. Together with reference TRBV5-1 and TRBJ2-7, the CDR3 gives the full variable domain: KAGVTQTPRYLIKTRGQQVTLSCSPISGHRSVSWYQQTPGQGLQFLFEYFSETQRNKGNFPGRFSGRQFSNSRSEMNVSTLELGDSALYLCASSFAGLLEQYFGPGTRLTVT.

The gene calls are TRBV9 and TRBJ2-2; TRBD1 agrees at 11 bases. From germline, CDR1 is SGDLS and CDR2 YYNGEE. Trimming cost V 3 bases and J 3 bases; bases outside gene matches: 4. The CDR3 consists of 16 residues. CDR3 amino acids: CASSDGQGAYTGELFF. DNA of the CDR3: TGTGCCAGCAGCGACGGACAGGGGGCGTACACCGGGGAGCTGTTTTTT.

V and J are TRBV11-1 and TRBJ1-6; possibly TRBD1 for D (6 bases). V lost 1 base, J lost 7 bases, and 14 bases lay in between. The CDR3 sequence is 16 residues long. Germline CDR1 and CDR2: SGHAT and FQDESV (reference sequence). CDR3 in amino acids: CASSLVSGTMNSPLHF. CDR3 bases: TGTGCCAGCAGCTTAGTATCCGGGACAATGAATTCACCCCTCCACTTT. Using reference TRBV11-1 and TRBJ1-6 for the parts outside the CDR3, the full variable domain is EAEVAQSPRYKITEKSQAVAFWCDPISGHATLYWYRQILGQGPELLVQFQDESVVDDSQLPKDRFSAERLKGVDSTLKIQPAELGDSAMYLCASSLVSGTMNSPLHFGNGTRLTVT.

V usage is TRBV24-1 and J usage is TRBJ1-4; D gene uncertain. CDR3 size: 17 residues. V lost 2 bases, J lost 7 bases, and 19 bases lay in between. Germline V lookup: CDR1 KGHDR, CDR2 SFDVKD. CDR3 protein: CATSDWYIGEAIEKLFF. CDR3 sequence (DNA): TGTGCCACCAGTGATTGGTACATCGGGGAAGCCATTGAAAAACTGTTTTTT.

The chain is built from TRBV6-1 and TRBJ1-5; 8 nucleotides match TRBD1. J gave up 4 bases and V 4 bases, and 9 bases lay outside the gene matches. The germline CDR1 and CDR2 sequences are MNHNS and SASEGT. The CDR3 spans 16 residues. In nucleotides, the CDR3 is TGTGCCAGCAGTGTAAACCGGGACAGGTCTAATCAGCCCCAGCATTTT. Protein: CASSVNRDRSNQPQHF.

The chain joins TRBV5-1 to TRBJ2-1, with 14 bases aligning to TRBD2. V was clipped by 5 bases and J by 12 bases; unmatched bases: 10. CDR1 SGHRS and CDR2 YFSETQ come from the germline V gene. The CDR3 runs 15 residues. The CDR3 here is CASSPTSGRASGQFF. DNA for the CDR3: TGCGCCAGCAGTCCGACTAGCGGGAGGGCCTCGGGGCAGTTCTTC.

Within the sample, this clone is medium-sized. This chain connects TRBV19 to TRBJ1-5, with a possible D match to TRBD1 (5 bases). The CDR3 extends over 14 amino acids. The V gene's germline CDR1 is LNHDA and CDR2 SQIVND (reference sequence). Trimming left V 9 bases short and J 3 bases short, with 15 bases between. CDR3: CASRSRDPNQPQHF. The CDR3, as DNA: TGTGCCAGCCGGTCCAGGGATCCCAATCAGCCCCAGCATTTT.

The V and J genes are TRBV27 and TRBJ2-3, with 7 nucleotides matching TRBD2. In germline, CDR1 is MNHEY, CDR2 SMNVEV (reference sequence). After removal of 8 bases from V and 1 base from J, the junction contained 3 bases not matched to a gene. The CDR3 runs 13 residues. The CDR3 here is CASQRGRTDTQYF. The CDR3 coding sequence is TGTGCCAGCCAGCGGGGCCGCACAGATACGCAGTATTTT.

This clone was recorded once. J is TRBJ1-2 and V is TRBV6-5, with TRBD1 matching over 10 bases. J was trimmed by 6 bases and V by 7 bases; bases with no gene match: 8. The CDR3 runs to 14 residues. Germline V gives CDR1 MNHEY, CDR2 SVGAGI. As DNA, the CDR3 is TGTGCCAGCACTCCGGGACAGGGGACTGATGGCTACACCTTC. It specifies CASTPGQGTDGYTF.

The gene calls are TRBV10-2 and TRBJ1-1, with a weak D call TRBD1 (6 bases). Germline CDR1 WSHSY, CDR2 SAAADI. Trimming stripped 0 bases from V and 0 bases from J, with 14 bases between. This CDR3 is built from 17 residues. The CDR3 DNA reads TGCGCCAGCAGTGAGTCAGGTGGGGGCGTTATGAACACTGAAGCTTTCTTT. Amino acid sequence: CASSESGGGVMNTEAFF.

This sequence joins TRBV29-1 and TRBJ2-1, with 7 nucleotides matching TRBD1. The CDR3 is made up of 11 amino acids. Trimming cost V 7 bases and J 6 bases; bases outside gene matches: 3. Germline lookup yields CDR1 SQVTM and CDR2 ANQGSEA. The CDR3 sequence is CSAGTVNEQFF. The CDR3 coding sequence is TGCAGCGCCGGGACAGTCAATGAGCAGTTCTTC.

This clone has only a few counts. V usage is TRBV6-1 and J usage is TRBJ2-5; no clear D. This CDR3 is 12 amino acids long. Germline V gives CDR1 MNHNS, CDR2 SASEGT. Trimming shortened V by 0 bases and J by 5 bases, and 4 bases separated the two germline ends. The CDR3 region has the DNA TGTGCCAGCAGTGAAGCTGGGGAGACCCAGTACTTC. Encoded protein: CASSEAGETQYF.

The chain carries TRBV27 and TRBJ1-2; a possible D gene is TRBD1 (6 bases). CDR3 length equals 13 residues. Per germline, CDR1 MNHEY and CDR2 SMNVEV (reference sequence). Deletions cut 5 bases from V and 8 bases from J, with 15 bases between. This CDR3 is CASSLWGAKGYTF. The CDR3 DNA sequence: TGTGCCAGCAGTCTCTGGGGGGCAAAAGGCTACACCTTC.

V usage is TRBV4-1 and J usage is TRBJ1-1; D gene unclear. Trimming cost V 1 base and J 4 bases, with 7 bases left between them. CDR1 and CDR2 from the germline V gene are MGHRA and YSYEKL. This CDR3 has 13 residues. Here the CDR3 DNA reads TGCGCCAGCAGCCAAGTCGCAGCCACTGAAGCTTTCTTT. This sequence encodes CASSQVAATEAFF.

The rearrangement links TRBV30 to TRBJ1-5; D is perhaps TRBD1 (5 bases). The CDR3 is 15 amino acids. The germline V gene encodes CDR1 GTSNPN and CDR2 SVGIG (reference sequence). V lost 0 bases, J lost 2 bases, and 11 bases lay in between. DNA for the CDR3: TGTGCCTGGAGTGTACTGGGGGGGGGCAATCAGCCCCAGCATTTT. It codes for CAWSVLGGGNQPQHF.

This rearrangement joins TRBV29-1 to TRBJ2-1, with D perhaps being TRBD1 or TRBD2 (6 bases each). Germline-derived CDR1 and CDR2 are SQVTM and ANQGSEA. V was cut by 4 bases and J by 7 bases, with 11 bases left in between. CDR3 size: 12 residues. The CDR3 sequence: CSVGQAGNEQFF. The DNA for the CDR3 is TGCAGCGTTGGACAGGCGGGGAATGAGCAGTTCTTC.

In DNA, the CDR3 is TGTGCCAGCAGCCCGAGATACTATGGCTACACCTTC. Translation: CASSPRYYGYTF. The J gene is TRBJ1-2, the V gene TRBV13; no firm D call. Trimming left V 5 bases short and J 3 bases short, with 7 bases between. Per germline, CDR1 PRHDT and CDR2 FYEKMQ (reference sequence). This CDR3 has 12 residues.